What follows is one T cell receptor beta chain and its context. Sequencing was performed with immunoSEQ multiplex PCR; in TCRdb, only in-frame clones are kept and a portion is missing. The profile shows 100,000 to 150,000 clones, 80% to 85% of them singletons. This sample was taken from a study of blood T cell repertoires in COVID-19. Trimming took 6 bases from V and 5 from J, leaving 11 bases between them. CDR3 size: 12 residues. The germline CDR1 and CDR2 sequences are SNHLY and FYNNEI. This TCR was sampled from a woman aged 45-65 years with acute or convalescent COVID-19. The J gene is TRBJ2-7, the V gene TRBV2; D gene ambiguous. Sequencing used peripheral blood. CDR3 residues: CASSYFNDEQYF. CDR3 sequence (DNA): TGTGCCAGCAGCTACTTCAACGACGAGCAGTACTTC.